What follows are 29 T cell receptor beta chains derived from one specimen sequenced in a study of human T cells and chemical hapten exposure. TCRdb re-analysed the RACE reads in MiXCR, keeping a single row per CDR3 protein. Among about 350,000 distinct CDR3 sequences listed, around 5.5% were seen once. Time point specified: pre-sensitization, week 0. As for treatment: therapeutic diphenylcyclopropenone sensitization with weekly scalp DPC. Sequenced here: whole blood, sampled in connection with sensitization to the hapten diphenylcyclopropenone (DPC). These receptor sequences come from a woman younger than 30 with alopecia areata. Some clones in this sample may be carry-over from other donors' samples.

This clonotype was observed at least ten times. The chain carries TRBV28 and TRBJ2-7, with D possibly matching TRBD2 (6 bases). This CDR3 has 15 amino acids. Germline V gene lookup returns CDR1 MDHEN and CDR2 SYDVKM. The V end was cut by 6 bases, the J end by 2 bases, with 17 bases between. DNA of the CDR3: TGTGCCAGCAGCCCGAGGCGGGGCCCCGCCTACGAGCAGTACTTC. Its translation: CASSPRRGPAYEQYF.

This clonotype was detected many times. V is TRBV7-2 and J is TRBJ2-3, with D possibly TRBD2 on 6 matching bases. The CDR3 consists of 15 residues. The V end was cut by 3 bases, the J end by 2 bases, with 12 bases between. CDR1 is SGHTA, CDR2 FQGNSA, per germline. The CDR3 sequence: CASSFQTSTTDTQYF. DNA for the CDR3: TGTGCCAGCAGCTTCCAGACTAGTACCACAGATACGCAGTATTTT.

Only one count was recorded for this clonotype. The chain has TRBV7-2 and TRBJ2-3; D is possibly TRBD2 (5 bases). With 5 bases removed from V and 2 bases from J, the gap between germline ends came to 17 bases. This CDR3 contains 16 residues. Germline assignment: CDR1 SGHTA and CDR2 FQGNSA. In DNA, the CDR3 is TGTGCCAGCAGCCTACCGGGAAGGTCACCCACAGATACGCAGTATTTT. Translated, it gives CASSLPGRSPTDTQYF.

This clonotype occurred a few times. The DNA for the CDR3 is TGTGCCAGCAGCTTAGTTCCAGGGGATCAGCCCCAGCATTTT. Translated, it gives CASSLVPGDQPQHF. The chain employs TRBV11-2 and TRBJ1-5, with a possible D match to TRBD1 (6 bases). The CDR3 runs 14 residues. Deletions cut 1 base from V and 5 bases from J, with 9 bases between. Germline CDR1 is SGHAT and CDR2 is FQNNGV.

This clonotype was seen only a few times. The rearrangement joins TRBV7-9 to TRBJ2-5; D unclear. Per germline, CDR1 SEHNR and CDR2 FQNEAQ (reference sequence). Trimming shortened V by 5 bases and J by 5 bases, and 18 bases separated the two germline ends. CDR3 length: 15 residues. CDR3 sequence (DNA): TGTGCCAGCAGCCACTCGGCTAGTTCGGATGAGACCCAGTACTTC. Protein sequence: CASSHSASSDETQYF.

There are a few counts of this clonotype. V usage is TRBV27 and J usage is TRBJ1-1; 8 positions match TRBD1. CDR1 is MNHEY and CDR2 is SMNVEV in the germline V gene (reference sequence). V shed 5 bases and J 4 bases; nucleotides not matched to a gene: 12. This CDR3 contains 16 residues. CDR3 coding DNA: TGTGCCAGCAGTCGGACAGGGCCGGCCCAGGGCACTGAAGCTTTCTTT. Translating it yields CASSRTGPAQGTEAFF.

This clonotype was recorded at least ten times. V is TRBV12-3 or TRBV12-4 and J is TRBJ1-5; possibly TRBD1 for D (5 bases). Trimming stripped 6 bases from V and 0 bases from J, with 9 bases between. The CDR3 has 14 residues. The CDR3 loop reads CASSTRDSNQPQHF. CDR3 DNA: TGTGCCAGCAGCACCAGGGATAGCAATCAGCCCCAGCATTTT.

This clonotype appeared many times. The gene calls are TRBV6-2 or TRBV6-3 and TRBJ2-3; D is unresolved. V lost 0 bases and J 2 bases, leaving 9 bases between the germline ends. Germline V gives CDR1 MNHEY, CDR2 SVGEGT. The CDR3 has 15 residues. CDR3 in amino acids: CASSYSMRITDTQYF. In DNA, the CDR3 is TGTGCCAGCAGTTACTCGATGCGGATCACAGATACGCAGTATTTT.

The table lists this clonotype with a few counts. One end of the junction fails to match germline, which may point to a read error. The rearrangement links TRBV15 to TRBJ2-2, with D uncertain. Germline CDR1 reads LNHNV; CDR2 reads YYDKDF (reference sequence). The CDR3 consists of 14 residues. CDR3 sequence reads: CATRRDRDTGELFF. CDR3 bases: TGTGCCACCAGAAGAGATAGGGACACCGGGGAGCTGTTTTTT.

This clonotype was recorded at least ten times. The CDR3 sequence is CAISEGEKLFF. CDR3 coding DNA: TGTGCCATCAGTGAAGGTGAAAAACTGTTTTTT. This rearrangement joins TRBV10-3 to TRBJ1-4; D unresolved. The CDR3 covers 11 residues. CDR1 is ENHRY and CDR2 is SYGVKD in the germline V gene. Trimming removed 3 bases at V and 7 bases at J, with 3 bases between.

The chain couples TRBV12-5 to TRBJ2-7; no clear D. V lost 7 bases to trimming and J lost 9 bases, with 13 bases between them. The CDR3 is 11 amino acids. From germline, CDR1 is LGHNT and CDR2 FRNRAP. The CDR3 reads CASASPYGQYF. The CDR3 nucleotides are TGTGCTAGTGCGTCCCCTTATGGGCAGTACTTC.

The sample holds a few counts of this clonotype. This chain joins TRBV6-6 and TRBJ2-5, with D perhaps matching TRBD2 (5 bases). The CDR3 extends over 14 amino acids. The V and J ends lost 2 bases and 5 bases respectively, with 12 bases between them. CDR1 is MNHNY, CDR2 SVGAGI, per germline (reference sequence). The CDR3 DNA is TGTGCCAGCAGTTACCCCGGTCCGGGGGAGACCCAGTACTTC. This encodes CASSYPGPGETQYF.

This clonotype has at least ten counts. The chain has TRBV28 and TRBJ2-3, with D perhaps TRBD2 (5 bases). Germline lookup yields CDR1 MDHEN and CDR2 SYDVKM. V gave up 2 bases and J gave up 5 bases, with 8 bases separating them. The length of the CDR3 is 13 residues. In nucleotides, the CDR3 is TGTGCCAGCAGTTTAGGTCGGGAAGATACGCAGTATTTT. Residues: CASSLGREDTQYF.

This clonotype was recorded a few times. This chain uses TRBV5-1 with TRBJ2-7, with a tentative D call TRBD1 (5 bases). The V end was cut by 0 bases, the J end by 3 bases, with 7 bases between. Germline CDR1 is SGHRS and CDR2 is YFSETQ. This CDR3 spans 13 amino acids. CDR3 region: CASSLDRNYEQYF. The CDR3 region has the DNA TGCGCCAGCAGCTTGGACAGGAACTACGAGCAGTACTTC. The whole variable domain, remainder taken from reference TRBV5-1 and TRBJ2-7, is KAGVTQTPRYLIKTRGQQVTLSCSPISGHRSVSWYQQTPGQGLQFLFEYFSETQRNKGNFPGRFSGRQFSNSRSEMNVSTLELGDSALYLCASSLDRNYEQYFGPGTRLTVT.

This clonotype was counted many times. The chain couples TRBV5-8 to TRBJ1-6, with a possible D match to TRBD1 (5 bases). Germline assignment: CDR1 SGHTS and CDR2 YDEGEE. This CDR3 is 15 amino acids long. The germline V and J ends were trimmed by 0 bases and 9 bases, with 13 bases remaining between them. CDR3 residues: CASSLDRNLGSPLHF. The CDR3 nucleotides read TGTGCCAGCAGCTTGGACAGGAATCTCGGTTCACCCCTCCACTTT.

CDR3 protein: CASSYGAGGPEAFF. CDR3 nucleotides: TGTGCCAGCAGTTATGGAGCAGGGGGCCCCGAAGCTTTCTTT. This chain connects TRBV6-5 to TRBJ1-1, with 8 bases aligning to TRBD1. This CDR3 is built from 14 residues. Germline CDR1 reads MNHEY; CDR2 reads SVGAGI. The ends lost 3 bases at V and 8 bases at J; junction bases unmatched: 8.

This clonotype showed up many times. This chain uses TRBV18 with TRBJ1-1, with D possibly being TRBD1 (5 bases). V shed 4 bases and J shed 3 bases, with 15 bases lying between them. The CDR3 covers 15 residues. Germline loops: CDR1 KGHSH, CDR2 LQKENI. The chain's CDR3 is CASSRPGSGDTEAFF. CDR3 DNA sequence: TGTGCCAGCTCACGCCCAGGGTCCGGGGACACTGAAGCTTTCTTT.

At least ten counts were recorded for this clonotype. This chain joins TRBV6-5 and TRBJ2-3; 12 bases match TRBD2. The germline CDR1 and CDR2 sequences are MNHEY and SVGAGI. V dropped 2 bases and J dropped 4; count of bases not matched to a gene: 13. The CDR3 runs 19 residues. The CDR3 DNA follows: TGTGCCAGCAGTTACCGAGGCAGGCTAGCGGGGGGGCACGCAGATACGCAGTATTTT. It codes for CASSYRGRLAGGHADTQYF.

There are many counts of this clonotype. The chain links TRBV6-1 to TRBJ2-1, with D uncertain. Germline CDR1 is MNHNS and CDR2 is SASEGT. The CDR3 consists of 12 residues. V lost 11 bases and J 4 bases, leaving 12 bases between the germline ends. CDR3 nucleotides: TGTGCCGGGCGAACAGAGTACAATGAGCAGTTCTTC. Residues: CAGRTEYNEQFF.

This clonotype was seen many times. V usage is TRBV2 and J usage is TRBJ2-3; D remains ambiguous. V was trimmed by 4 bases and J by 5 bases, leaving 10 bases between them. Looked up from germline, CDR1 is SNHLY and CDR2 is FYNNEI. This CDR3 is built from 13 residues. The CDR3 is CASSVVSGDTQYF. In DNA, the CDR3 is TGTGCCAGCAGTGTGGTTAGTGGAGATACGCAGTATTTT.

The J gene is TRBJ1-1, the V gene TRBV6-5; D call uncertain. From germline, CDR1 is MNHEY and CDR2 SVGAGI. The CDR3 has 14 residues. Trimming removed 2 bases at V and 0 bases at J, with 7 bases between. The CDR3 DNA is TGTGCCAGCAGTTACGGGGTGATGAACACTGAAGCTTTCTTT. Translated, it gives CASSYGVMNTEAFF.

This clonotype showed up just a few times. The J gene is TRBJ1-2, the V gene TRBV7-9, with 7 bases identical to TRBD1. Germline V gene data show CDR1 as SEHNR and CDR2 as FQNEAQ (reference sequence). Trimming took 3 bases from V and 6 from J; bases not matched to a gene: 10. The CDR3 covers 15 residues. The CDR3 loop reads CASSLRQGLPDGYTF. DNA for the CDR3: TGTGCCAGCAGCTTGAGACAGGGCCTTCCAGATGGCTACACCTTC.

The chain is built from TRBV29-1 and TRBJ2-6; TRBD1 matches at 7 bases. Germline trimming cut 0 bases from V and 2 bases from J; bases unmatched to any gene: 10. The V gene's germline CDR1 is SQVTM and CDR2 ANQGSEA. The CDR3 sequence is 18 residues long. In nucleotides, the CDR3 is TGCAGCGTTGAAGATTGGGGATCCACAGGGGCTGGGGCCAACGTCCTGACTTTC. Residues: CSVEDWGSTGAGANVLTF.

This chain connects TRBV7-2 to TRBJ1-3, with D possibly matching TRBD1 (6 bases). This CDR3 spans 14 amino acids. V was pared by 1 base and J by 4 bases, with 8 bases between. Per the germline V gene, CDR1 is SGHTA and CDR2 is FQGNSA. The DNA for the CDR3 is TGTGCCAGCAGCTTAGACAGGGACGGAAACACCATATATTTT. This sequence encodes CASSLDRDGNTIYF.

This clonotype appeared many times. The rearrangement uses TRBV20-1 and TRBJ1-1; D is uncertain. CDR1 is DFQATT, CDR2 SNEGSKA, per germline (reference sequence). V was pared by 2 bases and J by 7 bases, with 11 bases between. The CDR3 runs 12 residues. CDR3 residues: CSARNSIHEAFF. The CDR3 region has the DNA TGCAGTGCTAGAAACAGCATCCATGAAGCTTTCTTT.

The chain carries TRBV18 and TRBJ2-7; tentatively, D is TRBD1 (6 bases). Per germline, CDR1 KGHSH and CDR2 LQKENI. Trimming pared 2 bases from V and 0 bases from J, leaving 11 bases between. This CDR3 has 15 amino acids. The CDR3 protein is CASSPWTANSYEQYF. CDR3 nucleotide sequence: TGTGCCAGCTCACCATGGACAGCGAACTCCTACGAGCAGTACTTC.

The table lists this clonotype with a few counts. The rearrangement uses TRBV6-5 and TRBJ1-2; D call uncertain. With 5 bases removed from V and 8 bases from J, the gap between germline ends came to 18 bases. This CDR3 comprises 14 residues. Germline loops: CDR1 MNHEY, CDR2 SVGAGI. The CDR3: CASSRTVSSGGYTF. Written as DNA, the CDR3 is TGTGCCAGCAGTAGGACTGTAAGTTCGGGAGGCTACACCTTC.

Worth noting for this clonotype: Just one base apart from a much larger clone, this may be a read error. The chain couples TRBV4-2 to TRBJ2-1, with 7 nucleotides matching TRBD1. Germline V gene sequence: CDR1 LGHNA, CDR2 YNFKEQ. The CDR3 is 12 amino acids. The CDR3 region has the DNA TGTGCCGGCAGCCAAAATCGACAGGGAGAGTTCTTC. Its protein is CAGSQNRQGEFF.

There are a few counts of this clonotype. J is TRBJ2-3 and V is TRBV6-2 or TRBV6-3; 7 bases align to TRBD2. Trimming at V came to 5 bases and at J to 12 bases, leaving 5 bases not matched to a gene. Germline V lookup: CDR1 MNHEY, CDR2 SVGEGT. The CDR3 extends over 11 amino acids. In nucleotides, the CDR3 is TGTGCCAGCAGTAGCGGGACTATCCAGTATTTT. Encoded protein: CASSSGTIQYF.